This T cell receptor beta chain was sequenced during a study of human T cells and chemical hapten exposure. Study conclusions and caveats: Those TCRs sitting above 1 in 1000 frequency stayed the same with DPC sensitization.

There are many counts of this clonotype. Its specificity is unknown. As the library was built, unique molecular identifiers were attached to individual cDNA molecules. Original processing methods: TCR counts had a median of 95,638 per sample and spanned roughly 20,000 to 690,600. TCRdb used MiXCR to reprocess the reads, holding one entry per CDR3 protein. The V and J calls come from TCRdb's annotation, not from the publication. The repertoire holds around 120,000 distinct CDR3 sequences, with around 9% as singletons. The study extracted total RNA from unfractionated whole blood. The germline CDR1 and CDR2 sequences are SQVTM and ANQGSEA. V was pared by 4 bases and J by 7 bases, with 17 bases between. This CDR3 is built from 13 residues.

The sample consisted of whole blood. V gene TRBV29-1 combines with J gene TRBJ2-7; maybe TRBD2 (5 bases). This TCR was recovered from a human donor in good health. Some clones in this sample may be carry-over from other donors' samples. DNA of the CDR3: TGCAGCGTTGCAATGAGGGCGTCGGGGGAGCAGTACTTC. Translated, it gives CSVAMRASGEQYF.